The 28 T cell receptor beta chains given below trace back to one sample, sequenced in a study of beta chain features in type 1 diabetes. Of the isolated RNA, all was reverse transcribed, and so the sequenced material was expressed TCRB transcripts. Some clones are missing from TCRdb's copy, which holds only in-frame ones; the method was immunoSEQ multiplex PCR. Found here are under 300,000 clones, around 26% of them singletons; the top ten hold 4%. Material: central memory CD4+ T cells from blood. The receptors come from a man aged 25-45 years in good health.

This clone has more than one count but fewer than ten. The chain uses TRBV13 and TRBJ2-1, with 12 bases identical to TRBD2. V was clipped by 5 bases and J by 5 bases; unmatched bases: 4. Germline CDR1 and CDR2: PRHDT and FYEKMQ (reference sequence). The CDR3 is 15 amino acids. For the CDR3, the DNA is TGTGCCAGCAGCACGACTAGCGGGAGACACAATGAGCAGTTCTTC. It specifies CASSTTSGRHNEQFF. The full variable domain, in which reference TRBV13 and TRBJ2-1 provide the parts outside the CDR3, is AAGVIQSPRHLIKEKRETATLKCYPIPRHDTVYWYQQGPGQDPQFLISFYEKMQSDKGSIPDRFSAQQFSDYHSELNMSSLELGDSALYFCASSTTSGRHNEQFFGPGTRLTVL.

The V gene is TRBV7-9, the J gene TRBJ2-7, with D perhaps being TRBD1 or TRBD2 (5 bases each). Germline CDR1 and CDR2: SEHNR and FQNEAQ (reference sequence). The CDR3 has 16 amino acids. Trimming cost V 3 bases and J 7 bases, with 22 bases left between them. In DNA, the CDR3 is TGTGCCAGCAGCTTCGGGACCACCACTCTCCTAAGGGAGCAGTACTTC. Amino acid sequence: CASSFGTTTLLREQYF. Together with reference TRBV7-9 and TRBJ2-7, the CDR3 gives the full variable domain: DTGVSQNPRHKITKRGQNVTFRCDPISEHNRLYWYRQTLGQGPEFLTYFQNEAQLEKSRLLSDRFSAERPKGSFSTLEIQRTEQGDSAMYLCASSFGTTTLLREQYFGPGTRLTVT.

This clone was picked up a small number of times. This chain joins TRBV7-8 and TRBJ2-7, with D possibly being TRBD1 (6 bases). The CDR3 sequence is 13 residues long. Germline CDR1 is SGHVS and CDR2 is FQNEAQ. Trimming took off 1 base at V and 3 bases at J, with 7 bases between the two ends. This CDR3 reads CASSLGRGYEQYF. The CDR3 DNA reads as TGTGCCAGCAGCTTAGGCAGGGGCTACGAGCAGTACTTC.

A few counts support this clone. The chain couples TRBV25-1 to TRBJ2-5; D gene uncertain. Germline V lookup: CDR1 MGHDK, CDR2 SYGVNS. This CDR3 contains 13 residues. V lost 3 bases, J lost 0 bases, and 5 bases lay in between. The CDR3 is CASSDLYQETQYF. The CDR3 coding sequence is TGTGCCAGCAGTGACCTGTACCAAGAGACCCAGTACTTC.

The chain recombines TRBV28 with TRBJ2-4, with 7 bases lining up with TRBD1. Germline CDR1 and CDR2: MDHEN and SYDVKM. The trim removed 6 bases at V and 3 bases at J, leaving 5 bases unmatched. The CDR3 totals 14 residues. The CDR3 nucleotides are TGTGCCAGCAGCCTAGGGGGCGGCAAAAACATTCAGTACTTC. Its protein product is CASSLGGGKNIQYF. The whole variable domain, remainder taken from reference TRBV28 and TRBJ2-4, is DVKVTQSSRYLVKRTGEKVFLECVQDMDHENMFWYRQDPGLGLRLIYFSYDVKMKEKGDIPEGYSVSREKKERFSLILESASTNQTSMYLCASSLGGGKNIQYFGAGTRLSVL.

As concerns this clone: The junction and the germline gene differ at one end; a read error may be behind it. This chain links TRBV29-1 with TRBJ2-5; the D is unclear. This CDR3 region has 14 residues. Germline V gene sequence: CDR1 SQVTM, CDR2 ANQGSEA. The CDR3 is CSVKDSVTQETQYF. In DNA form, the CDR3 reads TGCAGCGTTAAAGACTCGGTCACACAAGAGACCCAGTACTTC. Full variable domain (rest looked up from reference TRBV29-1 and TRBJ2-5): SAVISQKPSRDICQRGTSLTIQCQVDSQVTMMFWYRQQPGQSLTLIATANQGSEATYESGFVIDKFPISRPNLTFSTLTVSNMSPEDSSIYLCSVKDSVTQETQYFGPGTRLLVL.

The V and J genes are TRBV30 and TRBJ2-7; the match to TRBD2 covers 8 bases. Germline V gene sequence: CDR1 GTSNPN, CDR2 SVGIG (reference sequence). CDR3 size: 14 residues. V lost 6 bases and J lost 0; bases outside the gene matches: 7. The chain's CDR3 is CACLSRGASYEQYF. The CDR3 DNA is TGTGCCTGCCTCTCGCGGGGGGCCTCCTACGAGCAGTACTTC. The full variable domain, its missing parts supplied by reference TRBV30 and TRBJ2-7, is SQTIHQWPATLVQPVGSPLSLECTVEGTSNPNLYWYRQAAGRGLQLLFYSVGIGQISSEVPQNLSASRPQDRQFILSSKKLLLSDSGFYLCACLSRGASYEQYFGPGTRLTVT.

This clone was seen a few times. CDR3 in amino acids: CASSMGPNTGELFF. As DNA, the CDR3 is TGTGCCAGCAGCATGGGTCCGAACACCGGGGAGCTGTTTTTT. The chain uses TRBV9 and TRBJ2-2; no firm D call. V was pared by 4 bases and J by 0 bases, with 7 bases between. Germline V gene data show CDR1 as SGDLS and CDR2 as YYNGEE. This CDR3 comprises 14 residues.

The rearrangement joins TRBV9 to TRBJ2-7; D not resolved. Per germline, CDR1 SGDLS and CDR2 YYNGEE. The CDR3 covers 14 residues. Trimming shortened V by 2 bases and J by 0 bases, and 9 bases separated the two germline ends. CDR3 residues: CASSVYHSSYEQYF. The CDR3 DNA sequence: TGTGCCAGCAGCGTGTACCATTCCTCCTACGAGCAGTACTTC.

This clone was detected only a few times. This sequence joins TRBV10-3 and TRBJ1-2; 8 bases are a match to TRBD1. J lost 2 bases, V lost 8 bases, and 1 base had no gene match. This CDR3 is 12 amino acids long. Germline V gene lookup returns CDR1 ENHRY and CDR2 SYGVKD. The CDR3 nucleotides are TGTGCCATCCGACAGGGGAACTATGGCTACACCTTC. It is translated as CAIRQGNYGYTF.

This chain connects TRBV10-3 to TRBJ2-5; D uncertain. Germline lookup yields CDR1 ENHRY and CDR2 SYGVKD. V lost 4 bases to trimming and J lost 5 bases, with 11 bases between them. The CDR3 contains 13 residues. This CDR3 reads CAISGDSSETQYF. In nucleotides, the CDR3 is TGTGCCATCAGTGGGGATAGCTCCGAGACCCAGTACTTC.

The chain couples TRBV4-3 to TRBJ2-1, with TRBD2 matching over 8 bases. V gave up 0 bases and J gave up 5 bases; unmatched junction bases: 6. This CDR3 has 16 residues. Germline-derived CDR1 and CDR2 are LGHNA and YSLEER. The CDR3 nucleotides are TGCGCCAGCAGCCAAGATGTGCTAGCGGGTAACAATGAGCAGTTCTTC. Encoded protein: CASSQDVLAGNNEQFF.

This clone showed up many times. CDR3 sequence: CASSRGLAVDTQYF. The CDR3 region has the DNA TGTGCCAGCAGCCGGGGACTAGCGGTAGATACGCAGTATTTT. The chain couples TRBV7-2 to TRBJ2-3; 11 bases fit TRBD2. V was pared by 5 bases and J by 5 bases, with 3 bases of the junction left unmatched. Germline V lookup: CDR1 SGHTA, CDR2 FQGNSA. The CDR3 is made up of 14 amino acids.

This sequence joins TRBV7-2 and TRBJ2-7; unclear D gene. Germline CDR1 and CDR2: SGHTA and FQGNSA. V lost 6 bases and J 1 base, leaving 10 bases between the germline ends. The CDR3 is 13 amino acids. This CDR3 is CASSERVSYEQYF. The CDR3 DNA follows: TGTGCCAGCAGTGAACGGGTATCCTACGAGCAGTACTTC.

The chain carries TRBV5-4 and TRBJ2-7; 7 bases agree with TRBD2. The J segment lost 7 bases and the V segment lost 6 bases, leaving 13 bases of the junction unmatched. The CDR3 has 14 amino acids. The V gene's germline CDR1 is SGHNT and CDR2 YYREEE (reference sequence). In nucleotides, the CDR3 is TGTGCCAGCACCTGGGAGGGGAGGAAGAGGGAGCAGTACTTC. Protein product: CASTWEGRKREQYF.

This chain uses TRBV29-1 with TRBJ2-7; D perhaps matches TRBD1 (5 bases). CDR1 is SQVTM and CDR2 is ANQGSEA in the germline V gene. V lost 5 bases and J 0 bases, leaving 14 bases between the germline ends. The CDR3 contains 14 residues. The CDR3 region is CSVQGAPSSYEQYF. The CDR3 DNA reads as TGCAGCGTTCAAGGGGCGCCGAGCTCCTACGAGCAGTACTTC.

This CDR3 is CASSFARRQNQETQYF. DNA for the CDR3: TGTGCCAGCAGCTTTGCCCGTCGACAGAACCAAGAGACCCAGTACTTC. The chain joins TRBV5-6 to TRBJ2-5; a weak D match, TRBD1 (5 bases). This CDR3 is built from 16 residues. Per the germline V gene, CDR1 is SGHDT and CDR2 is YYEEEE. V was pared by 2 bases and J by 0 bases, with 14 bases between.

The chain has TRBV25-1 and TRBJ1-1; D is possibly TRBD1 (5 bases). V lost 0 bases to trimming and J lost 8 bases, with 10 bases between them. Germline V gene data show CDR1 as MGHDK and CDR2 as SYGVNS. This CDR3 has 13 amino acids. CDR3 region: CASSEYAAGEAFF. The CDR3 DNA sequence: TGTGCCAGCAGTGAATACGCGGCAGGGGAAGCTTTCTTT. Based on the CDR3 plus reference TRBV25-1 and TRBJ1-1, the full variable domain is EADIYQTPRYLVIGTGKKITLECSQTMGHDKMYWYQQDPGMELHLIHYSYGVNSTEKGDLSSESTVSRIRTEHFPLTLESARPSHTSQYLCASSEYAAGEAFFGQGTRLTVV.

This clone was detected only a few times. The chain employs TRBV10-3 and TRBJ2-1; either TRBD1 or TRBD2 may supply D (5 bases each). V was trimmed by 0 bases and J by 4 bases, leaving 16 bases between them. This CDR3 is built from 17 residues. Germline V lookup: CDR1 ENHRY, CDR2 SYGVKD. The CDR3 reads CAISESRGSAKYNEQFF. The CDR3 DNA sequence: TGTGCCATCAGTGAGTCTAGGGGTAGCGCTAAGTACAATGAGCAGTTCTTC.

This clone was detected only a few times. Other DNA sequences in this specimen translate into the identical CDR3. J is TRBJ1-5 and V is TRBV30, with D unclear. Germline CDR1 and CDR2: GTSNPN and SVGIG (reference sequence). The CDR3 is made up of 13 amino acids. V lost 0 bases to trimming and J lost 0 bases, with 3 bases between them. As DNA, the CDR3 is TGTGCCTGGAGTGTAGATAGCAATCAGCCCCAGCATTTT. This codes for CAWSVDSNQPQHF. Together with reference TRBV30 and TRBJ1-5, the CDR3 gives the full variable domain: SQTIHQWPATLVQPVGSPLSLECTVEGTSNPNLYWYRQAAGRGLQLLFYSVGIGQISSEVPQNLSASRPQDRQFILSSKKLLLSDSGFYLCAWSVDSNQPQHFGDGTRLSIL.

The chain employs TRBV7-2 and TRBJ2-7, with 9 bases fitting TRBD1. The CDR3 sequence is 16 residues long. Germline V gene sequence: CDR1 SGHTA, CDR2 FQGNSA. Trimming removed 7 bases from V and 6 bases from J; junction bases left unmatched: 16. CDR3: CASTPVPGQGIAEQYF. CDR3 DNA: TGTGCCAGCACCCCCGTACCGGGACAGGGAATAGCCGAGCAGTACTTC. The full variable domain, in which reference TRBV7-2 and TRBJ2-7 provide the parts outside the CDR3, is GAGVSQSPSNKVTEKGKDVELRCDPISGHTALYWYRQSLGQGLEFLIYFQGNSAPDKSGLPSDRFSAERTGGSVSTLTIQRTQQEDSAVYLCASTPVPGQGIAEQYFGPGTRLTVT.

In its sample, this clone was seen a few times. The DNA for the CDR3 is TGCAGCGTAGTCCCACCCCGGGGCTACGAGCAGTACTTC. This translates into CSVVPPRGYEQYF. The V and J genes are TRBV29-1 and TRBJ2-7; weak D call: TRBD2 (5 bases). This CDR3 has 13 amino acids. Between the trimmed V and J ends, which lost 6 bases and 3 bases, there was a span of 15 bases. From germline, CDR1 is SQVTM and CDR2 ANQGSEA.

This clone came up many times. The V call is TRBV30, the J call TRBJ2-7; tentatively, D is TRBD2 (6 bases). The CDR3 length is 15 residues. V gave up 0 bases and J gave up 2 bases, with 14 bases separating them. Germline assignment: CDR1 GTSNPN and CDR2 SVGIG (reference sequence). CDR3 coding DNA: TGTGCCTGGAGTGTACTAGGGACTGCCCCCTACGAGCAGTACTTC. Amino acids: CAWSVLGTAPYEQYF.

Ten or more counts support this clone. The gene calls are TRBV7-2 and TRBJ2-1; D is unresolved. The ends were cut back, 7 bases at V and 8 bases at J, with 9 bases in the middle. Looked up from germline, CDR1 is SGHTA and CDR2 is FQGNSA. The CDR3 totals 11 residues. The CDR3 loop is CASTPDHEQFF. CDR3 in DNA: TGTGCCAGCACCCCGGACCATGAGCAGTTCTTC.

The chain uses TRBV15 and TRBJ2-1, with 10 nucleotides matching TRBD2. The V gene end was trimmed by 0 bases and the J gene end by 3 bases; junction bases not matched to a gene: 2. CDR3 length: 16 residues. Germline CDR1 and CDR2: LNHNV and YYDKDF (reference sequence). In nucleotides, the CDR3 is TGTGCCACCAGCAGAGACTTAGCGGGAGGCTACAATGAGCAGTTCTTC. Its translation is CATSRDLAGGYNEQFF.

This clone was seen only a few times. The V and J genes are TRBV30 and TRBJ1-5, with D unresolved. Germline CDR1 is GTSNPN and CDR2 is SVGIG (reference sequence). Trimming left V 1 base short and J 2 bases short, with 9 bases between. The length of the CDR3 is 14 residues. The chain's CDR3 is CAWSARIGNQPQHF. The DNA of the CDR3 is TGTGCCTGGAGTGCCCGAATAGGCAATCAGCCCCAGCATTTT.

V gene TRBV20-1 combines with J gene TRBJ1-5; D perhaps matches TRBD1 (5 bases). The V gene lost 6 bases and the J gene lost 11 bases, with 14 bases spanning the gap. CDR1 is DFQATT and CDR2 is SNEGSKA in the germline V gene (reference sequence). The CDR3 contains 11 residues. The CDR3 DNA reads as TGCAGTGCCCCGAAGAGAGGGGCCCAGCATTTT. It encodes CSAPKRGAQHF.

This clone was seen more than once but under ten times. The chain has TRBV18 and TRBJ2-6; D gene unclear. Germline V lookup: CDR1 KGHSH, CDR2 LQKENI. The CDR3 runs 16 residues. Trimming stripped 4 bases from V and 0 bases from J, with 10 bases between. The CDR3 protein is CASSLEKTSGANVLTF. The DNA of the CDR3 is TGTGCCAGCTCACTGGAAAAGACCTCTGGGGCCAACGTCCTGACTTTC. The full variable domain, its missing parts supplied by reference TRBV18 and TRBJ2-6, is NAGVMQNPRHLVRRRGQEARLRCSPMKGHSHVYWYRQLPEEGLKFMVYLQKENIIDESGMPKERFSAEFPKEGPSILRIQQVVRGDSAAYFCASSLEKTSGANVLTFGAGSRLTVL.